This entry concerns a single TCR beta chain. Its antigen remains unknown. The entry originates in a study of beta chain features in type 1 diabetes. V shed 0 bases and J 2 bases; nucleotides not matched to a gene: 9. The CDR3 covers 17 residues. CDR1 and CDR2 (germline): SEHNR, FQNEAQ (reference sequence). One heparinised blood draw averaging roughly 100 mL was given by each donor. Findings of the study overall: More deletions and fewer insertions at VDJ junctions were seen in type 1 diabetes patients. In cDNA sequencing, cells with high TCR expression could be over-represented.

Expressed TCRB transcripts were sequenced, since all the RNA that had been isolated was reverse transcribed. Clones were sequenced by immunoSEQ multiplex PCR, and TCRdb holds only the in-frame ones, with some missing. This sample has under 550,000 clones; over 9.5% occur once, and the top ten carry 0.04% to 0.05%. This TCR came from a woman between 18 and 29 years old in good health. V gene TRBV7-9 combines with J gene TRBJ2-5; 7 bases fit TRBD2. The sequenced sample consisted of naive CD4+ T cells from blood. CDR3 amino acids: CASSLAYKRGGQETQYF. CDR3 DNA sequence: TGTGCCAGCAGCTTAGCCTATAAGCGGGGAGGACAAGAGACCCAGTACTTC.